This paragraph covers one T cell receptor (beta chain) sequence. Other DNA variants within this sample encode the same CDR3. The sample comes from a study of shared clonotypes between healthy human individuals. The trim removed 3 bases at V and 2 bases at J, leaving 3 bases unmatched. Germline CDR1 and CDR2: MDHEN and SYDVKM. There are 15 residues in the CDR3. CD45RO-negative cells were positively selected for CCR7, leaving out terminally differentiated effector memory CD45RA+ cells. Participating donors were healthy, HIV-negative adults free of recent acute infections or vaccinations. Some clones are missing from TCRdb's copy, which holds only in-frame ones; the method was immunoSEQ multiplex PCR. This sample has about 650,000 clones; just under 97% occur once, and the top ten carry approximately 0.1%.

This sequence was found in a woman aged 30 to 39 in good health. The genes are TRBV28 and TRBJ2-7, with TRBD1 matching over 11 bases. The sample consisted of naive CD8+ T cells sorted from blood. In DNA, the CDR3 is TGTGCCAGCAGTTTGGGGACAGGGGGACCCTACGAGCAGTACTTC. Translating it yields CASSLGTGGPYEQYF.